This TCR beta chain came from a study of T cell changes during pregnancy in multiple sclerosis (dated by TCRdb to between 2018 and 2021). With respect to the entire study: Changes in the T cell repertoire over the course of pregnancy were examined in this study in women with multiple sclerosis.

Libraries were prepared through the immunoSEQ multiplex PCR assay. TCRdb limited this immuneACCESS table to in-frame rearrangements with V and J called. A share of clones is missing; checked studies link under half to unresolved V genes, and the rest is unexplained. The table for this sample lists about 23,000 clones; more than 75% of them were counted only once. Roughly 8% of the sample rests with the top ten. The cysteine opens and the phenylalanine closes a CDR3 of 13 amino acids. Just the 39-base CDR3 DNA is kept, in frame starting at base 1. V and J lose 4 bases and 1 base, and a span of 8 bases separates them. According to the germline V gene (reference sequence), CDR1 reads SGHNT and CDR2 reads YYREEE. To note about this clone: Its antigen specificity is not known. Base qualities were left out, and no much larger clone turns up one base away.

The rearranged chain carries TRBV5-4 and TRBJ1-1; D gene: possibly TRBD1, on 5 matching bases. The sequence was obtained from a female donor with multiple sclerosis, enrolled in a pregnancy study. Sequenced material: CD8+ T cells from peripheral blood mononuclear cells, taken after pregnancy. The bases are TGTGCCAGCAGCCAGACAGAGAACACTGAAGCTTTCTTT. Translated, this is CASSQTENTEAFF.